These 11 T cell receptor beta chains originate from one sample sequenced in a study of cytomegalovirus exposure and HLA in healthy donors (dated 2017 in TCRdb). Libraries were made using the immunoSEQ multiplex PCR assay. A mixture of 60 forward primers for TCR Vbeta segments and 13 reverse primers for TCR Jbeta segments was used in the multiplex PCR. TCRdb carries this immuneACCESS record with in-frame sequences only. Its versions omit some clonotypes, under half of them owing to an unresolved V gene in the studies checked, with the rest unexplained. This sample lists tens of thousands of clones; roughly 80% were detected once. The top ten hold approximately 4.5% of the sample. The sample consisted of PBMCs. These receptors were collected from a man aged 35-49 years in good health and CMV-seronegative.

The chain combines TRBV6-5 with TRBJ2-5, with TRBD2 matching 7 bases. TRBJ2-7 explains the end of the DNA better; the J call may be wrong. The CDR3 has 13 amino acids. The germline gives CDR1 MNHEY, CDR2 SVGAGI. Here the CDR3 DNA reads TGTGCCAGCAGGTCTAGCGGAACCTACGAGCAGTACTTC. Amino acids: CASRSSGTYEQYF.

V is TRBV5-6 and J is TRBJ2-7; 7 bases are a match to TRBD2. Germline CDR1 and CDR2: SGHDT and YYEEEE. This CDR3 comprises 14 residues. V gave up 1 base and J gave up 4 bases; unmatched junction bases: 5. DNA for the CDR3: TGTGCCAGCAGCTTGAGGCGGGAGCGATACGAGCAGTACTTC. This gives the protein CASSLRRERYEQYF.

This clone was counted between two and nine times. This chain's CDR3 is CASSSEGADGEAFF. CDR3 DNA sequence: TGTGCCAGCAGTTCAGAGGGGGCGGACGGTGAAGCTTTCTTT. V is TRBV6-6 and J is TRBJ1-1; 7 nucleotides align to TRBD1. V dropped 4 bases and J dropped 7; count of bases not matched to a gene: 9. This CDR3 has 14 amino acids. Germline CDR1 is MNHNY and CDR2 is SVGAGI (reference sequence).

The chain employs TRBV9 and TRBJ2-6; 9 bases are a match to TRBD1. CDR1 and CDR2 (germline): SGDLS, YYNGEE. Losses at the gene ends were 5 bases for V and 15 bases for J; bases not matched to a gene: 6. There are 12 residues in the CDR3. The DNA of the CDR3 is TGTGCCAGCAGTGACAGGGGGATAAGCCTGACTTTC. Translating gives CASSDRGISLTF.

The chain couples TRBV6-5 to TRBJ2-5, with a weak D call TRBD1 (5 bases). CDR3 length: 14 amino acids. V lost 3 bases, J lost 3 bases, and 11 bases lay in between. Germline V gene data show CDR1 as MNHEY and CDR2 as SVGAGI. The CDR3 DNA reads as TGTGCCAGCAGTTATCTTGGGGCAAAAGAGACCCAGTACTTC. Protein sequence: CASSYLGAKETQYF.

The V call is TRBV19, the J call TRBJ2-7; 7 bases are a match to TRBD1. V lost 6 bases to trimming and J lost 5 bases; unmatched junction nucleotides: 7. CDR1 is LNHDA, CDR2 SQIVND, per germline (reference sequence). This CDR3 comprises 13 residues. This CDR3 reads CASSPGTVHEQYF. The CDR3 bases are TGTGCCAGTAGCCCCGGGACAGTCCACGAGCAGTACTTC.

The CDR3 DNA reads TGTGCCAGCAGTACTACAGGGAAACTGCGGAACACTGAAGCTTTCTTT. Translating it yields CASSTTGKLRNTEAFF. V and J are TRBV5-8 and TRBJ1-1, with TRBD1 as a possible D gene (6 bases). The CDR3 is made up of 16 amino acids. Germline CDR1 reads SGHTS; CDR2 reads YDEGEE. The V end was cut by 5 bases, the J end by 1 base, with 18 bases between.

CDR3 loop: CASSPGLAQDTQYF. CDR3 coding DNA: TGTGCCAGTAGTCCCGGACTAGCCCAAGATACGCAGTATTTT. The V call is TRBV19, the J call TRBJ2-3; 8 bases are shared with TRBD2. CDR1 and CDR2 (germline): LNHDA, SQIVND (reference sequence). V lost 5 bases, J lost 5 bases, and 6 bases stayed unmatched. The CDR3 loop spans 14 amino acids.

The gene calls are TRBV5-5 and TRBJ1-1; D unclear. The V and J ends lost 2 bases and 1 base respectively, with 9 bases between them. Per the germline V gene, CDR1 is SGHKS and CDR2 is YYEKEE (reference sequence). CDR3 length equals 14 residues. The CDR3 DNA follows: TGTGCCAGCAGCTTCGTCGGTGAGAACACTGAAGCTTTCTTT. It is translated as CASSFVGENTEAFF.

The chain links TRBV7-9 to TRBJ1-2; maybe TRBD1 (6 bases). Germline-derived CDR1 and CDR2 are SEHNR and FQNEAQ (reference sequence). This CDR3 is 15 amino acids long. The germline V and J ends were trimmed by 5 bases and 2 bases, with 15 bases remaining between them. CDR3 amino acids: CASSLTRDKNYGYTF. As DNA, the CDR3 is TGTGCCAGCAGCCTTACCCGGGACAAAAACTATGGCTACACCTTC.

CDR3: CASSRSLEKLFF. CDR3 bases: TGTGCCAGCAGCCGGAGTCTTGAAAAACTGTTTTTT. The chain couples TRBV5-5 to TRBJ1-4; D not certain. Per germline, CDR1 SGHKS and CDR2 YYEKEE (reference sequence). The CDR3 is made up of 12 amino acids. V was trimmed by 4 bases and J by 7 bases, leaving 8 bases between them.